These 8 T cell receptor beta chains were sequenced from one sample in a study of T cells after posttransplantation cyclophosphamide. Using immunoSEQ multiplex PCR, the repertoire was profiled, and TCRdb retains in-frame clones only, with some absent. The sample presents some 43,000 clones, none singletons. Sequencing was performed on PBMCs. Source of these receptors: a man aged 35-49 years in good health, CMV-negative, and a related stem cell transplant donor.

This clone was seen repeatedly, ten times or more. This rearrangement joins TRBV9 to TRBJ1-3; D is possibly TRBD1 (6 bases). The CDR3 runs 14 residues. The V gene's germline CDR1 is SGDLS and CDR2 YYNGEE. V lost 2 bases and J 6 bases, leaving 12 bases between the germline ends. CDR3 coding DNA: TGTGCCAGCAGCGTCGGGCAGGGGAAAAACACCATATATTTT. It is translated as CASSVGQGKNTIYF.

This clone was counted a few times. The chain employs TRBV28 and TRBJ1-5; 8 bases are a match to TRBD1. CDR1 is MDHEN and CDR2 is SYDVKM in the germline V gene. V lost 6 bases and J lost 7; bases outside the gene matches: 11. This CDR3 spans 15 amino acids. CDR3 residues: CASSPRTGRRQPQHF. The CDR3 coding sequence is TGTGCCAGCAGCCCGAGGACAGGGAGAAGGCAGCCCCAGCATTTT.

This clone has at least ten counts. The chain has TRBV7-8 and TRBJ1-3; D is perhaps TRBD1 (5 bases). This CDR3 comprises 16 residues. Germline CDR1 and CDR2: SGHVS and FQNEAQ. V gave up 2 bases and J gave up 0 bases, with 11 bases separating them. The CDR3 is CASSLRVTDSGNTIYF. The CDR3 nucleotides read TGTGCCAGCAGCTTAAGGGTGACAGACTCTGGAAACACCATATATTTT.

This clone was counted many times. The CDR3 nucleotides are TGTGCCAGCAGTGCAACCGGGACAGAAGAGACCCAGTACTTC. This codes for CASSATGTEETQYF. V and J are TRBV25-1 and TRBJ2-5, with TRBD1 identical over 7 bases. The germline V gene encodes CDR1 MGHDK and CDR2 SYGVNS. The CDR3 is 14 amino acids. V lost 4 bases to trimming and J lost 3 bases; unmatched junction nucleotides: 5.

This clone has a count of ten or more. CDR3 DNA sequence: TGTGCCAGCAACCTATGGGGGACAGTCTATGGCTACACCTTC. It specifies CASNLWGTVYGYTF. The chain couples TRBV6-1 to TRBJ1-2; 7 positions agree with TRBD1. The CDR3 covers 14 residues. Germline CDR1 reads MNHNS; CDR2 reads SASEGT. J gave up 4 bases and V 7 bases, and 9 bases lay outside the gene matches.

This clone was counted at least ten times. The V and J genes are TRBV19 and TRBJ2-7; 10 bases agree with TRBD2. The junction had 10 bases not matched to a gene; V was cut back by 3 bases and J by 5 bases. The V gene's germline CDR1 is LNHDA and CDR2 SQIVND (reference sequence). The CDR3 loop spans 16 amino acids. The CDR3 loop is CASSMGLAGAHHEQYF. The DNA of the CDR3 is TGTGCCAGTAGTATGGGGCTAGCGGGAGCCCACCACGAGCAGTACTTC.

Many counts were recorded for this clone. The chain carries TRBV2 and TRBJ2-2; D is unresolved. V was pared by 4 bases and J by 0 bases, with 9 bases between. Germline values: CDR1 SNHLY, CDR2 FYNNEI. The CDR3 is 15 amino acids. CDR3 in DNA: TGTGCCAGCAGTGCTGGCAGTCCGAACACCGGGGAGCTGTTTTTT. Protein product: CASSAGSPNTGELFF.

This clone appeared many times. The rearrangement uses TRBV27 and TRBJ2-1, with D possibly being TRBD1 (5 bases). V was cut by 5 bases and J by 6 bases, with 23 bases left in between. This CDR3 has 17 amino acids. Germline V CDR1 and CDR2: MNHEY, SMNVEV (reference sequence). This chain's CDR3 is CASSRQQVRRTPNEQFF. The CDR3 DNA reads TGTGCCAGCAGTCGACAACAGGTGAGGCGGACCCCCAATGAGCAGTTCTTC.